These T cell receptor beta chains were read from a single sample in a study of cytomegalovirus exposure and HLA in healthy donors. Repertoires were generated with immunoSEQ multiplex PCR, while TCRdb's copy carries only in-frame clones and drops some. The sample lists 100,000 or so clones; roughly 71% were seen once. The sample consisted of PBMCs. The origin of the receptors is a man aged 35 to 55 in good health and CMV-seropositive. Each CDR3 is given with its conserved first and last residue.

j_gene: TRBJ1-2; v_gene: TRBV2; CDR3aa: CASSGDDYGYTF
j_gene: TRBJ2-3; v_gene: TRBV18; CDR3aa: CASSPTGTGDTQYF
j_gene: TRBJ1-5; v_gene: TRBV28; CDR3aa: CASSLLSLYSNQPQHF
j_gene: TRBJ2-5; v_gene: TRBV27; CDR3aa: CASSLTGETQYF
j_gene: TRBJ1-2; v_gene: TRBV7-2; CDR3aa: CARPRGSGYTF
j_gene: TRBJ2-1; v_gene: TRBV5-4; CDR3aa: CASSLGGAGNEQFF
j_gene: TRBJ2-7; v_gene: TRBV19; CDR3aa: CASSKEGFWTGGYEQYF
j_gene: TRBJ2-1; v_gene: TRBV11-2; CDR3aa: CASSLSAGGPGEQFF
j_gene: TRBJ2-3; v_gene: TRBV5-1; CDR3aa: CASSLGLAGTDTQYF
j_gene: TRBJ1-4; v_gene: TRBV6-6; CDR3aa: CASSYSRDKAGKLFF
j_gene: TRBJ2-7; v_gene: TRBV4-3; CDR3aa: CASSQERHLGYEQYF
j_gene: TRBJ1-4; v_gene: TRBV9; CDR3aa: CASSARDGGYEKLFF
j_gene: TRBJ2-1; v_gene: TRBV9; CDR3aa: CASSVESLATVRIF
j_gene: TRBJ2-1; v_gene: TRBV18; CDR3aa: CASSLAARQFF
j_gene: TRBJ2-5; v_gene: TRBV7-2; CDR3aa: CASSFPSAGGIQETQYF
j_gene: TRBJ2-2; v_gene: TRBV7-9; CDR3aa: CASSWTSGRSTGELFF
j_gene: TRBJ1-1; v_gene: TRBV19; CDR3aa: CASSISLNTEAFF
j_gene: TRBJ1-5; v_gene: TRBV19; CDR3aa: CASSISGQGHQPQHF
j_gene: TRBJ2-3; v_gene: TRBV9; CDR3aa: CASSSVGGSTDTQYF
j_gene: TRBJ2-2; v_gene: TRBV7-3; CDR3aa: CASSLGAGAGELFF
j_gene: TRBJ2-3; v_gene: TRBV27; CDR3aa: CASSFLTGADTQYF
j_gene: TRBJ1-2; v_gene: TRBV5-5; CDR3aa: CASSLGGQGNGYTF
j_gene: TRBJ1-2; v_gene: TRBV7-9; CDR3aa: CASSLQFGYTF
j_gene: TRBJ2-3; v_gene: TRBV5-1; CDR3aa: CASSPGQGSLNTQYF
j_gene: TRBJ2-3; v_gene: TRBV19; CDR3aa: CASSIDQDTQYF
j_gene: TRBJ2-3; v_gene: TRBV18; CDR3aa: CASSAGLAGSTDTQYF
j_gene: NA; v_gene: TRBV6-5; CDR3aa: CASSYSGLLSYEQYF
j_gene: TRBJ2-3; v_gene: TRBV18; CDR3aa: CASSQVAGGTDTQYF
j_gene: TRBJ2-5; v_gene: TRBV4-1; CDR3aa: CASSRITGTQETQYF
j_gene: TRBJ2-7; v_gene: TRBV6-1; CDR3aa: CASNLSGWEADEQYF
j_gene: TRBJ2-3; v_gene: TRBV7-9; CDR3aa: CASSLVSRGRIYTDTQYF
j_gene: TRBJ2-7; v_gene: TRBV28; CDR3aa: CASSLARGLSSYEQYF
j_gene: TRBJ2-5; v_gene: TRBV6-1; CDR3aa: CASSAPSAGRETQYF
j_gene: TRBJ2-7; v_gene: TRBV4-1; CDR3aa: CASSQDQGPYEQYF
j_gene: TRBJ2-1; v_gene: TRBV7-2; CDR3aa: CASSLWQGEQFF
j_gene: TRBJ2-1; v_gene: TRBV9; CDR3aa: CASSDSGSMDEQFF
j_gene: TRBJ1-1; v_gene: TRBV14; CDR3aa: CASSHFPGQGNTEAFF
j_gene: TRBJ1-1; v_gene: TRBV27; CDR3aa: CASSSPSRGRTEAFF
j_gene: TRBJ1-4; v_gene: TRBV15; CDR3aa: CATSVQGDEKLFF
j_gene: TRBJ1-4; v_gene: TRBV19; CDR3aa: CASSSPRTANNEKLFF